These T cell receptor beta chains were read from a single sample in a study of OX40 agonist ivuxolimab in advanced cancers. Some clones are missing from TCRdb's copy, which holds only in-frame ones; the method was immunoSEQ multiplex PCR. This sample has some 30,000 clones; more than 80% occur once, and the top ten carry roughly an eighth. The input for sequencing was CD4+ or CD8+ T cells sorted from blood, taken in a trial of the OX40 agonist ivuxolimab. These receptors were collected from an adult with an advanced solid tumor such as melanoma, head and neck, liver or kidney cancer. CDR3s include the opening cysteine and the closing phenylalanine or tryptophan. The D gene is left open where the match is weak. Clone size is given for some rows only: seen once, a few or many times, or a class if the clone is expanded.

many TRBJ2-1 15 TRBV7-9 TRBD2 CASSGGLAEYNEQFF TGTGCCAGCAGCGGGGGACTAGCGGAGTACAATGAGCAGTTCTTC
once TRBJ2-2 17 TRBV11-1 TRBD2 CASSPILAGGASGELFF TGTGCCAGCAGCCCTATTCTAGCGGGAGGTGCCAGCGGGGAGCTGTTTTTT
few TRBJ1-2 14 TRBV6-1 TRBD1 CASSDQTGHYGYTF TGTGCCAGCAGCGACCAGACAGGGCACTATGGCTACACCTTC
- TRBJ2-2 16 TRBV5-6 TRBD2 CASSFLLAGDTGELFF TGTGCCAGCAGCTTCCTACTAGCGGGAGACACCGGGGAGCTGTTTTTT
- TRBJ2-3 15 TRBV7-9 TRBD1 CASSWGQGGSDTQYF TGTGCCAGCAGCTGGGGACAGGGGGGATCAGATACGCAGTATTTT
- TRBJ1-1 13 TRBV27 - CASSFGGGTEAFF TGTGCCAGCAGTTTCGGGGGAGGCACTGAAGCTTTCTTT
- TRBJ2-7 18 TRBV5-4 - CASSPWPREGANSYEQYF TGTGCCAGCAGCCCCTGGCCCCGGGAGGGGGCCAACTCCTACGAGCAGTACTTC
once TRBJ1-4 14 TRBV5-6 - CASSLPTDSEKLFF TGTGCCAGCAGCCTACCGACGGACAGTGAAAAACTGTTTTTT
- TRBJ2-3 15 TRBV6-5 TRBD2 CASSYGGRASDTQYF TGTGCCAGCAGTTACGGCGGGAGGGCCTCAGATACGCAGTATTTT
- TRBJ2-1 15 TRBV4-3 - CASSQDGNRYNEQFF TGCGCCAGCAGCCAAGATGGAAACAGGTACAATGAGCAGTTCTTC
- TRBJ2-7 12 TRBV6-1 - CASTAGSYEQYF TGTGCCAGCACCGCGGGTTCCTACGAGCAGTACTTC
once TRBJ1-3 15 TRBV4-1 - CASSQLDLSGNTIYF TGCGCCAGCAGCCAACTTGACCTATCTGGAAACACCATATATTTT
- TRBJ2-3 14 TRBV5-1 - CASSLEDHTDTQYF TGCGCCAGCAGCTTGGAAGACCACACAGATACGCAGTATTTT
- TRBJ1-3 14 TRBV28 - CASSLSVTGRLLYF TGTGCCAGCAGTTTATCCGTTACAGGGCGGCTTTTATATTTT
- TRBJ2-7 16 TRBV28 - CASSFLTDPIGYEQYF TGTGCCAGCAGTTTCCTGACAGATCCAATAGGCTACGAGCAGTACTTC
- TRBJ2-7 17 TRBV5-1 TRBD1 CASSRTPGQGVSYEQYF TGCGCCAGCAGCCGAACTCCGGGACAGGGGGTATCCTACGAGCAGTACTTC
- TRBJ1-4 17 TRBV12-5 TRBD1 CARGVGQGVATNEKLFF TGTGCTAGGGGGGTGGGACAGGGAGTTGCAACTAATGAAAAACTGTTTTTT
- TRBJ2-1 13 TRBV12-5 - CASGDLGGDEQFF TGTGCTAGTGGTGATCTAGGGGGGGATGAGCAGTTCTTC
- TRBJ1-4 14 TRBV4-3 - CASSQVDRDEKLFF TGCGCCAGCAGCCAAGTGGACAGAGATGAAAAACTGTTTTTT
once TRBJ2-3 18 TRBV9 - CASSVVGGTDSSTDTQYF TGTGCCAGCAGCGTAGTTGGGGGAACCGACTCTAGCACAGATACGCAGTATTTT
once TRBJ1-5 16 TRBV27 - CASSSYARAGNQPQHF TGTGCCAGCAGTTCCTACGCCAGGGCAGGCAATCAGCCCCAGCATTTT
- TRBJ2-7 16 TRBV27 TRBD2 CASSLTWTSGHYEQYF TGTGCCAGCAGTTTGACTTGGACTAGCGGCCACTACGAGCAGTACTTC
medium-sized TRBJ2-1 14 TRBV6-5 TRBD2 CASSKGLDYNEQFF TGTGCCAGCAGTAAGGGACTAGATTACAATGAGCAGTTCTTC
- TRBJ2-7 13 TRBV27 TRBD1 CASKITGGAEQYF TGTGCCAGTAAAATCACAGGGGGAGCCGAGCAGTACTTC
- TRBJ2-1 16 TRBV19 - CASSPLAGWGPHEQFF TGTGCCAGTAGCCCACTTGCAGGGTGGGGGCCTCATGAGCAGTTCTTC
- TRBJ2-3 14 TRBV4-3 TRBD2 CASSQGRGRDTQYF TGCGCCAGCAGCCAAGGGCGGGGGAGAGATACGCAGTATTTT
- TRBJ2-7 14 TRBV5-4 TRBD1 CASSFDRGSYEQYF TGTGCCAGCAGCTTTGACAGGGGCTCCTACGAGCAGTACTTC
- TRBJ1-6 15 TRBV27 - CASSFLGHYNSPLHF TGTGCCAGCAGTTTTCTGGGTCACTATAATTCACCCCTCCACTTT
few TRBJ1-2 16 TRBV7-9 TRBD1 CASSSEKSQGGYGYTF TGTGCCAGCAGCTCAGAAAAGAGTCAGGGGGGCTATGGCTACACCTTC
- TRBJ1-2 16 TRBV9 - CASSVARQGPFYGYTF TGTGCCAGCAGCGTAGCAAGGCAGGGGCCCTTCTATGGCTACACCTTC
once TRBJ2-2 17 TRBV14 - CASSQEILGGLVGELFF TGTGCCAGCAGCCAAGAAATTCTGGGGGGCCTCGTCGGGGAGCTGTTTTTT
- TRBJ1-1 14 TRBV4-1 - CASSQEGHVTEAFF TGCGCCAGCAGCCAAGAAGGACATGTCACTGAAGCTTTCTTT
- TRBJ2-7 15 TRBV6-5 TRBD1 CASSYQRQGDYEQYF TGTGCCAGCAGTTACCAGAGGCAGGGGGACTACGAGCAGTACTTC
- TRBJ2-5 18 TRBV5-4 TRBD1 CASSLVGQGAAYQETQYF TGTGCCAGCAGCTTGGTGGGACAGGGGGCGGCCTACCAAGAGACCCAGTACTTC
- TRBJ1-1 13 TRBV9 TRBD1 CASSVFGQGEAFF TGTGCCAGCAGCGTATTTGGACAGGGGGAAGCTTTCTTT
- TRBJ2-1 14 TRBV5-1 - CASSLGVQSNEQFF TGCGCCAGCAGCTTGGGGGTCCAGAGCAATGAGCAGTTCTTC
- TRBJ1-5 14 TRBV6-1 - CASSEALDSGPQHF TGTGCCAGCAGTGAAGCATTGGACTCGGGGCCCCAGCATTTT
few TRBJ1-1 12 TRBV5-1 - CASSPPGTEAFF TGCGCCAGCAGCCCGCCGGGGACTGAAGCTTTCTTT
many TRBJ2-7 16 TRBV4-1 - CASSPKTGLESYEQYF TGCGCCAGCAGCCCAAAAACAGGGCTCGAATCCTACGAGCAGTACTTC
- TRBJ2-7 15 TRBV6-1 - CASSEAWGGYYEQYF TGTGCCAGCAGTGAAGCCTGGGGTGGCTACTACGAGCAGTACTTC